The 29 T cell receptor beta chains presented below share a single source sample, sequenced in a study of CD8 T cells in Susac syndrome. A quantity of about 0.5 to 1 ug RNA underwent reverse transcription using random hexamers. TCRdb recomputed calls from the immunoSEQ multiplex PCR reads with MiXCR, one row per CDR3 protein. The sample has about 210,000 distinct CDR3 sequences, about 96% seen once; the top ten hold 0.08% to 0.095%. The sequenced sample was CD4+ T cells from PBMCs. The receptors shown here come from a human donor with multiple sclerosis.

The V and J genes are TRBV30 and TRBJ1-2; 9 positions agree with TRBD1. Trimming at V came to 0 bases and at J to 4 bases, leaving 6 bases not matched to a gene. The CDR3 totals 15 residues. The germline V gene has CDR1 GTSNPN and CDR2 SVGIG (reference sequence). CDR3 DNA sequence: TGTGCCTGGAGTGTAAGGACAGGGGCTCTCTATGGCTACACCTTC. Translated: CAWSVRTGALYGYTF.

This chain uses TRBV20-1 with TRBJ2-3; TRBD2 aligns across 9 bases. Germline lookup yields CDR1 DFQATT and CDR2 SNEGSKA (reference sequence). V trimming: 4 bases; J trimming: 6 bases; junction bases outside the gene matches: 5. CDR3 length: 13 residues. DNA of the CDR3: TGCAGTGCTACTAGCGGGGCCCTCGATACGCAGTATTTT. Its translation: CSATSGALDTQYF.

CDR3 in DNA: TGTGCCAGCTCACCACCTCCAGGGGGATTCACTGAAGCTTTCTTT. Protein product: CASSPPPGGFTEAFF. The V call is TRBV18, the J call TRBJ1-1; 7 bases match TRBD1. The V gene end was trimmed by 0 bases and the J gene end by 4 bases; junction bases not matched to a gene: 5. The germline gives CDR1 KGHSH, CDR2 LQKENI. This CDR3 comprises 15 residues. The full variable domain, in which reference TRBV18 and TRBJ1-1 provide the parts outside the CDR3, is NAGVMQNPRHLVRRRGQEARLRCSPMKGHSHVYWYRQLPEEGLKFMVYLQKENIIDESGMPKERFSAEFPKEGPSILRIQQVVRGDSAAYFCASSPPPGGFTEAFFGQGTRLTVV.

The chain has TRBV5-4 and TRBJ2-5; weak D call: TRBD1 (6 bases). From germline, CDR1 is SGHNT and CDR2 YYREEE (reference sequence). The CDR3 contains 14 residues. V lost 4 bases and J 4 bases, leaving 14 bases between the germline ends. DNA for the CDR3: TGTGCCAGCAGCCAAGGGGGTTGGGGAGAGACCCAGTACTTC. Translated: CASSQGGWGETQYF. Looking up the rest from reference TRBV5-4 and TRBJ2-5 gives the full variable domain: ETGVTQSPTHLIKTRGQQVTLRCSSQSGHNTVSWYQQALGQGPQFIFQYYREEENGRGNFPPRFSGLQFPNYSSELNVNALELDDSALYLCASSQGGWGETQYFGPGTRLLVL.

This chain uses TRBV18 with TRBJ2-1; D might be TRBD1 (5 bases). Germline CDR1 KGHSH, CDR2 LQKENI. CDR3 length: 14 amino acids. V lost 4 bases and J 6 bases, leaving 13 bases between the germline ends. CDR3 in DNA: TGTGCCAGCTCACACGACCAGGGTGCCAATGAGCAGTTCTTC. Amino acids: CASSHDQGANEQFF.

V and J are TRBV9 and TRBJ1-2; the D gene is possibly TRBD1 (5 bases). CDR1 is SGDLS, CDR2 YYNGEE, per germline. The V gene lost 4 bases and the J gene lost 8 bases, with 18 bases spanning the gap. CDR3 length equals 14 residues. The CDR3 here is CASSPTGRVGGYTF. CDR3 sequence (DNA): TGTGCCAGCAGCCCAACGGGGCGAGTGGGAGGCTACACCTTC.

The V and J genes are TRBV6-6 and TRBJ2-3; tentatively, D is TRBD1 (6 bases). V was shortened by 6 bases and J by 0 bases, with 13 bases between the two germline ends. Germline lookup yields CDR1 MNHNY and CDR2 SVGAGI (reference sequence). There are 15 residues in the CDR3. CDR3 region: CASSRGESSTDTQYF. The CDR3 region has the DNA TGTGCCAGCAGCAGGGGCGAGAGCAGCACAGATACGCAGTATTTT.

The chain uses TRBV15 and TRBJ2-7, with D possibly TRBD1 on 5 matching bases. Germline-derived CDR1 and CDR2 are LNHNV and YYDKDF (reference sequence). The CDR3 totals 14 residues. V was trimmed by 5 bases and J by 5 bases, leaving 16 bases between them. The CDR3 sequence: CATSEAHRNDEQYF. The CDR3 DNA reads TGTGCCACCAGCGAAGCTCACAGGAACGACGAGCAGTACTTC.

In nucleotides, the CDR3 is TGTGCCAGCAGGGGTGGGCAGGGGGTCCCCGGTGAGCAGTTCTTC. Protein product: CASRGGQGVPGEQFF. The chain combines TRBV3-1 with TRBJ2-1; TRBD1 matches at 7 bases. This CDR3 has 15 residues. In germline, CDR1 is LGHDT, CDR2 YNNKEL (reference sequence). Trimming cost V 6 bases and J 9 bases; bases outside gene matches: 14.

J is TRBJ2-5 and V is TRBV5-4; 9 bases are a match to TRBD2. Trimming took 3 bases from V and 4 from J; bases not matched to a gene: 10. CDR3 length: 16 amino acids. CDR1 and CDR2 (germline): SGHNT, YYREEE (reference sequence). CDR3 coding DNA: TGTGCCAGCAGCTCGACTGGCGGGGGGGCCGGAGAGACCCAGTACTTC. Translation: CASSSTGGGAGETQYF.

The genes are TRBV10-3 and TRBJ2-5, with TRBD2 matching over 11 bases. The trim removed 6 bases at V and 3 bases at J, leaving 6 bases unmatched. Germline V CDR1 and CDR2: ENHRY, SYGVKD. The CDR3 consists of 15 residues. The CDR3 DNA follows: TGTGCCATCAGCATATCGGGACTAGCGGAAGAGACCCAGTACTTC. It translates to CAISISGLAEETQYF.

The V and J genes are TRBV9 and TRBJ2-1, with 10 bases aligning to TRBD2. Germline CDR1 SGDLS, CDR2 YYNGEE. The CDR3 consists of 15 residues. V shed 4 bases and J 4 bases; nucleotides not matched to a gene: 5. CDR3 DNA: TGTGCCAGCAGCATTGGGACTAGCGCTTACAATGAGCAGTTCTTC. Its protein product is CASSIGTSAYNEQFF. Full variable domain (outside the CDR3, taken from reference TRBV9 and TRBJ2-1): DSGVTQTPKHLITATGQRVTLRCSPRSGDLSVYWYQQSLDQGLQFLIQYYNGEERAKGNILERFSAQQFPDLHSELNLSSLELGDSALYFCASSIGTSAYNEQFFGPGTRLTVL.

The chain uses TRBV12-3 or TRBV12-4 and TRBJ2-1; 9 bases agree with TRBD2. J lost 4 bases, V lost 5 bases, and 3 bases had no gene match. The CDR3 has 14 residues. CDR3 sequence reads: CASSPTSGYNEQFF. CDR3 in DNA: TGTGCCAGCAGTCCGACTAGCGGATACAATGAGCAGTTCTTC.

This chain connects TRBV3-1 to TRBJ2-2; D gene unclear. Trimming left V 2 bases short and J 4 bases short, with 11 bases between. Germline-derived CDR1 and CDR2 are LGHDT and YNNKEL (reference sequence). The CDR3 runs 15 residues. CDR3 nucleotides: TGTGCCAGCAGCCAATATGGCAGATCCACCGGGGAGCTGTTTTTT. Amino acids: CASSQYGRSTGELFF.

The CDR3 bases are TGCAGCGCCTCACACAGGGATTTGACCTACGAGCAGTACTTC. It is translated as CSASHRDLTYEQYF. This chain links TRBV29-1 with TRBJ2-7; tentative D call: TRBD1 (6 bases). The germline V gene has CDR1 SQVTM and CDR2 ANQGSEA. Trimming took off 7 bases at V and 2 bases at J, with 18 bases between the two ends. The CDR3 has 14 residues.

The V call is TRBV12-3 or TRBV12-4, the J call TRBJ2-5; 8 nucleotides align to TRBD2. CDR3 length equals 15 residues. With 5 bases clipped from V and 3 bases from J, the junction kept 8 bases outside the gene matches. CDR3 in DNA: TGTGCCAGCAGTGCCACTAGCGGCAATAAAGAGACCCAGTACTTC. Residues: CASSATSGNKETQYF.

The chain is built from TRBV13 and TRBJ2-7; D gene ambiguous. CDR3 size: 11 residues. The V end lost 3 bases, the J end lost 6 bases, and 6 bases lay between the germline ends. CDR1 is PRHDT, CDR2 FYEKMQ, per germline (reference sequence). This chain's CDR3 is CASSFNSEQYF. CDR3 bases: TGTGCCAGCAGCTTCAACAGCGAGCAGTACTTC.

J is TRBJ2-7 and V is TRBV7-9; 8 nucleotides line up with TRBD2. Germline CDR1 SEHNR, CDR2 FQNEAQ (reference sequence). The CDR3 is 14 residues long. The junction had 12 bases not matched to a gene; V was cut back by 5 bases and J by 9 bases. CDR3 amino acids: CASSRSGALDVQYF. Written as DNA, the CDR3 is TGTGCCAGCAGCCGTAGCGGGGCCCTTGACGTGCAGTACTTC. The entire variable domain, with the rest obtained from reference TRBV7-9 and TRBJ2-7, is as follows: DTGVSQNPRHKITKRGQNVTFRCDPISEHNRLYWYRQTLGQGPEFLTYFQNEAQLEKSRLLSDRFSAERPKGSFSTLEIQRTEQGDSAMYLCASSRSGALDVQYFGPGTRLTVT.

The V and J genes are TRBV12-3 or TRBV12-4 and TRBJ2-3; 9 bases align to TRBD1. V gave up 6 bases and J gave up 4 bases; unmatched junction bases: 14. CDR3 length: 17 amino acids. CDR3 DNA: TGTGCCAGCAGGGCCAGACAGGGGGATCAGAAAGCAGATACGCAGTATTTT. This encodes CASRARQGDQKADTQYF.

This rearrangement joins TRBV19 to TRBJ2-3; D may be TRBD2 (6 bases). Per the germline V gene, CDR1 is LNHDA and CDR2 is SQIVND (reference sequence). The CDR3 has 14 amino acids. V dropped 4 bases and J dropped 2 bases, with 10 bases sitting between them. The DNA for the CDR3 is TGTGCCAGTAGTAGGCCGGGGGACACAGATACGCAGTATTTT. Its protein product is CASSRPGDTDTQYF.

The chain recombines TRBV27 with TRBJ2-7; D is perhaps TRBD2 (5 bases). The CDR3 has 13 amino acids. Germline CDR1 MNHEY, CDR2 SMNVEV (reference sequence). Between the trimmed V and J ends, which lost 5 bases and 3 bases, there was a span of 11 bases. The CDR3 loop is CASSEREYYEQYF. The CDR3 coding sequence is TGTGCCAGCAGTGAGAGGGAATACTACGAGCAGTACTTC.

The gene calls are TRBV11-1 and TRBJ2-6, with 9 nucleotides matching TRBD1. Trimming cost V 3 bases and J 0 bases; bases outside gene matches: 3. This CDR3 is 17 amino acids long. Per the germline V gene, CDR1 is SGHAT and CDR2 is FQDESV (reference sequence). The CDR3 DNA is TGTGCCAGCAGCTTCCGGGACAGGGACTCTGGGGCCAACGTCCTGACTTTC. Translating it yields CASSFRDRDSGANVLTF. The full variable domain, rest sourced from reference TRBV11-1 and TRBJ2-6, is EAEVAQSPRYKITEKSQAVAFWCDPISGHATLYWYRQILGQGPELLVQFQDESVVDDSQLPKDRFSAERLKGVDSTLKIQPAELGDSAMYLCASSFRDRDSGANVLTFGAGSRLTVL.

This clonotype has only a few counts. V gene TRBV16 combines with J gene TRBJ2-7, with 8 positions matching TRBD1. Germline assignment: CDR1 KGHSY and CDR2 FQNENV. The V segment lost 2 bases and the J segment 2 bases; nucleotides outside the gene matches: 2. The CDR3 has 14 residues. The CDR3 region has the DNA TGTGCCAGCAGCCAAGGGGACAGGACCTACGAGCAGTACTTC. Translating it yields CASSQGDRTYEQYF. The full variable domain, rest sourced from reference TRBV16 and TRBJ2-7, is GEEVAQTPKHLVRGEGQKAKLYCAPIKGHSYVFWYQQVLKNEFKFLISFQNENVFDETGMPKERFSAKCLPNSPCSLEIQATKLEDSAVYFCASSQGDRTYEQYFGPGTRLTVT.

The CDR3 region is CASSPGGKGEYEQYF. The CDR3 region has the DNA TGTGCCAGCAGCCCCGGCGGGAAGGGGGAGTACGAGCAGTACTTC. The rearrangement joins TRBV5-4 to TRBJ2-7, with D perhaps matching TRBD1 or TRBD2 (6 bases each). The CDR3 spans 15 residues. The germline V gene encodes CDR1 SGHNT and CDR2 YYREEE (reference sequence). V lost 4 bases and J 4 bases, leaving 18 bases between the germline ends.

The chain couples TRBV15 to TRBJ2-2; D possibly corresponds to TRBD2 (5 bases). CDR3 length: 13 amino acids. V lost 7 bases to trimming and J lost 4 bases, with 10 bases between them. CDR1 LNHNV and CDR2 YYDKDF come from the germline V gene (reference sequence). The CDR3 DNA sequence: TGTGCCACCAACCCGGACTTCACCGGGGAGCTGTTTTTT. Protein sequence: CATNPDFTGELFF.

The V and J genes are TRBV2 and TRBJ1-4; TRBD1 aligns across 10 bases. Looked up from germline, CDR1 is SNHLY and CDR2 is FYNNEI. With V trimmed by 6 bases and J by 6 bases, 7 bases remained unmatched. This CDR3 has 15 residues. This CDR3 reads CASSRDRGGDEKLFF. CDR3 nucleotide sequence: TGTGCCAGCAGCCGGGACAGGGGAGGGGATGAAAAACTGTTTTTT.

The CDR3 DNA sequence: TGTGCCAGCAGCTTAAAGCGTCTAGTTCCGGATACGCAGTATTTT. This translates into CASSLKRLVPDTQYF. This sequence joins TRBV7-3 and TRBJ2-3; D ambiguous. The CDR3 contains 15 residues. CDR1 and CDR2 (germline): SGHTA, FQGTGA. V was trimmed by 1 base and J by 6 bases, leaving 14 bases between them.

The CDR3 loop reads CASSVGVTTPSYNEQFF. CDR3 in DNA: TGTGCCAGCAGCGTAGGTGTCACTACGCCGTCCTACAATGAGCAGTTCTTC. The chain employs TRBV9 and TRBJ2-1, with D hard to call. Germline V gene lookup returns CDR1 SGDLS and CDR2 YYNGEE. V lost 0 bases, J lost 1 base, and 14 bases lay in between. The CDR3 length is 17 residues. Looking up the rest from reference TRBV9 and TRBJ2-1 gives the full variable domain: DSGVTQTPKHLITATGQRVTLRCSPRSGDLSVYWYQQSLDQGLQFLIQYYNGEERAKGNILERFSAQQFPDLHSELNLSSLELGDSALYFCASSVGVTTPSYNEQFFGPGTRLTVL.

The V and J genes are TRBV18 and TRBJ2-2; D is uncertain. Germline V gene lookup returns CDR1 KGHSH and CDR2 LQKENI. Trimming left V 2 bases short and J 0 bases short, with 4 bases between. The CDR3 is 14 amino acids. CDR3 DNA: TGTGCCAGCTCACCAGACTCGAACACCGGGGAGCTGTTTTTT. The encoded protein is CASSPDSNTGELFF. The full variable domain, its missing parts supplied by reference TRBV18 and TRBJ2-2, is NAGVMQNPRHLVRRRGQEARLRCSPMKGHSHVYWYRQLPEEGLKFMVYLQKENIIDESGMPKERFSAEFPKEGPSILRIQQVVRGDSAAYFCASSPDSNTGELFFGEGSRLTVL.